A single sample is the source of the 20 T cell receptor beta chains below, sequenced in a study of cytomegalovirus exposure and HLA in healthy donors (dated by TCRdb to the late 2010s). Library creation used the immunoSEQ multiplex PCR assay. A mixture of 60 forward primers for TCR Vbeta segments and 13 reverse primers for TCR Jbeta segments was used in the multiplex PCR. Not all clones reach the TCRdb copy of this immuneACCESS table, which keeps in-frame sequences only. Checked studies attribute under half of the gap to unresolved V genes and leave the rest unexplained. A total of over 150,000 clones appear in this sample, 84% of them only once. The ten largest make up around 0.37% of the sample. Material for sequencing was PBMCs. Receptor source: a boy between 2 and 10 years old in good health and CMV-seronegative.

The rearrangement links TRBV19 to TRBJ1-2; possibly TRBD1 for D (5 bases). This CDR3 comprises 16 residues. CDR1 is LNHDA, CDR2 SQIVND, per germline (reference sequence). The V gene lost 5 bases and the J gene lost 8 bases, with 24 bases spanning the gap. DNA for the CDR3: TGTGCCAGTAGTCCATGGATCCAGGGACTATCTGAGGGCTACACCTTC. This gives the protein CASSPWIQGLSEGYTF.

The chain is built from TRBV10-3 and TRBJ2-1; 7 nucleotides line up with TRBD2. The CDR3 is made up of 14 amino acids. Germline CDR1 and CDR2: ENHRY and SYGVKD. The J segment lost 2 bases and the V segment lost 7 bases, leaving 5 bases of the junction unmatched. The CDR3 loop is CAIMSSGPYNEQFF. CDR3 bases: TGTGCCATCATGAGTAGCGGGCCCTACAATGAGCAGTTCTTC.

V is TRBV2 and J is TRBJ2-2; D is unclear. The CDR3 runs 14 residues. The germline CDR1 and CDR2 sequences are SNHLY and FYNNEI. V lost 6 bases, J lost 7 bases, and 15 bases lay in between. The CDR3 sequence is CASREYNLRGELFF. The CDR3 region has the DNA TGTGCCAGCAGGGAGTATAATCTCCGCGGGGAGCTGTTTTTT.

The count of this clone is one. The V gene is TRBV5-6, the J gene TRBJ2-4; 7 bases map to TRBD1. This CDR3 spans 16 amino acids. Germline V gene sequence: CDR1 SGHDT, CDR2 YYEEEE. Losses at the gene ends were 5 bases for V and 6 bases for J; bases not matched to a gene: 14. This CDR3 reads CASSSDRAGRRNIQYF. Here the CDR3 DNA reads TGTGCCAGCAGTTCAGACAGGGCCGGTCGACGAAACATTCAGTACTTC.

The chain carries TRBV12-5 and TRBJ1-2, with D possibly TRBD1 on 6 matching bases. Germline V lookup: CDR1 LGHNT, CDR2 FRNRAP. CDR3 size: 14 residues. V dropped 5 bases and J dropped 4 bases, with 14 bases sitting between them. Here the CDR3 DNA reads TGTGCTAGTGGTGATTGGGGGCGCGGCTATGGCTACACCTTC. It specifies CASGDWGRGYGYTF.

V is TRBV28 and J is TRBJ1-2, with D hard to call. The CDR3 totals 13 residues. V dropped 2 bases and J dropped 4 bases, with 8 bases sitting between them. CDR1 MDHEN and CDR2 SYDVKM come from the germline V gene. The DNA of the CDR3 is TGTGCCAGCAGTTTAGCCATGAGCTATGGCTACACCTTC. This gives the protein CASSLAMSYGYTF.

V usage is TRBV6-6 and J usage is TRBJ1-1; TRBD1 matches 10 bases. Germline CDR1 reads MNHNY; CDR2 reads SVGAGI (reference sequence). This CDR3 is built from 15 residues. V shed 4 bases and J 5 bases; nucleotides not matched to a gene: 7. For the CDR3, the DNA is TGTGCCAGCAGTTTCCGGACAGGGGGAGGGACTGAAGCTTTCTTT. Translation: CASSFRTGGGTEAFF.

This clone was observed once. The V and J genes are TRBV19 and TRBJ1-4; D is possibly TRBD1 (5 bases). The CDR3 is made up of 15 amino acids. CDR1 is LNHDA, CDR2 SQIVND, per germline (reference sequence). V lost 5 bases and J lost 5, with 15 bases in between. The CDR3 nucleotides read TGTGCCAGTAGTCCCCTGGGGCAGGCCAATGAAAAACTGTTTTTT. Translating it yields CASSPLGQANEKLFF.

This clone has just a few counts. This chain joins TRBV5-8 and TRBJ1-5; D may be TRBD1 (6 bases). V was shortened by 4 bases and J by 2 bases, with 16 bases between the two germline ends. Germline CDR1 and CDR2: SGHTS and YDEGEE. CDR3 size: 16 residues. The CDR3 protein is CASSVKGGAGNQPQHF. CDR3 nucleotides: TGTGCCAGCAGCGTGAAGGGGGGGGCCGGCAATCAGCCCCAGCATTTT.

The table lists this clone with a few counts. This rearrangement joins TRBV19 to TRBJ1-1; no firm D call. V shed 1 base and J shed 0 bases, with 6 bases lying between them. The CDR3 has 14 residues. Germline loops: CDR1 LNHDA, CDR2 SQIVND (reference sequence). The DNA of the CDR3 is TGTGCCAGTAGTATAGCGACAATGAACACTGAAGCTTTCTTT. Translation: CASSIATMNTEAFF.

V usage is TRBV4-1 and J usage is TRBJ2-7; D is undetermined. Germline lookup yields CDR1 MGHRA and CDR2 YSYEKL. The ends were cut back, 1 base at V and 6 bases at J, with 13 bases in the middle. This CDR3 region has 14 residues. The CDR3 spells CASSQVSTAGEQYF. CDR3 DNA sequence: TGCGCCAGCAGCCAAGTGTCTACCGCCGGCGAGCAGTACTTC.

This clone was detected only once. The chain is built from TRBV18 and TRBJ1-2, with 12 positions matching TRBD1. V lost 3 bases and J lost 5; bases outside the gene matches: 4. The CDR3 has 15 amino acids. Germline V CDR1 and CDR2: KGHSH, LQKENI. The DNA of the CDR3 is TGTGCCAGCTCACCTCCGGGACAGGGGGCTTATGGCTACACCTTC. The encoded protein is CASSPPGQGAYGYTF.

This clone was seen a single time. The chain has TRBV11-1 and TRBJ2-4; 9 nucleotides align to TRBD2. The CDR3 contains 17 residues. The germline V gene encodes CDR1 SGHAT and CDR2 FQDESV (reference sequence). Trimming cost V 4 bases and J 8 bases; bases outside gene matches: 15. The CDR3: CASSSKTTTSGGDIQYF. The CDR3 DNA follows: TGTGCCAGCAGCTCGAAAACTACGACTAGCGGCGGGGACATTCAGTACTTC.

This chain links TRBV29-1 with TRBJ2-5, with 9 bases matching TRBD2. The V gene end was trimmed by 2 bases and the J gene end by 1 base; junction bases not matched to a gene: 5. CDR3 length: 15 amino acids. Germline-derived CDR1 and CDR2 are SQVTM and ANQGSEA. CDR3 bases: TGCAGCGTTGAAATGTCTAGCGGGACCCAAGAGACCCAGTACTTC. It specifies CSVEMSSGTQETQYF.

The chain links TRBV7-9 to TRBJ2-2; TRBD2 matches 10 bases. J gave up 5 bases and V 1 base, and 7 bases lay outside the gene matches. This CDR3 has 17 amino acids. In germline, CDR1 is SEHNR, CDR2 FQNEAQ (reference sequence). The CDR3 sequence: CASSLGTSGQRTGELFF. The CDR3 DNA follows: TGTGCCAGCAGCTTAGGGACTAGCGGCCAGCGAACCGGGGAGCTGTTTTTT.

The V gene is TRBV13, the J gene TRBJ1-2; the D is unclear. Trimming pared 3 bases from V and 2 bases from J, leaving 13 bases between. The length of the CDR3 is 15 residues. The V gene's germline CDR1 is PRHDT and CDR2 FYEKMQ (reference sequence). The CDR3 nucleotides are TGTGCCAGCAGCTTCAGTACAGATCTCAACTATGGCTACACCTTC. Its protein is CASSFSTDLNYGYTF.

The J gene is TRBJ2-7, the V gene TRBV11-2; weak D call: TRBD2 (5 bases). This CDR3 region has 14 residues. V lost 2 bases to trimming and J lost 4 bases, with 12 bases between them. Germline CDR1 and CDR2: SGHAT and FQNNGV. The chain's CDR3 is CASSLNNGIYEQYF. DNA for the CDR3: TGTGCCAGCAGCTTAAATAACGGGATTTACGAGCAGTACTTC. The full variable domain, rest sourced from reference TRBV11-2 and TRBJ2-7, is EAGVAQSPRYKIIEKRQSVAFWCNPISGHATLYWYQQILGQGPKLLIQFQNNGVVDDSQLPKDRFSAERLKGVDSTLKIQPAKLEDSAVYLCASSLNNGIYEQYFGPGTRLTVT.

The chain is built from TRBV4-1 and TRBJ1-4, with 8 positions matching TRBD1. This CDR3 has 18 residues. J gave up 8 bases and V 0 bases, and 14 bases lay outside the gene matches. CDR1 and CDR2 from the germline V gene are MGHRA and YSYEKL. The CDR3 here is CASSQDGVGRGRGEKLFF. The CDR3, as DNA: TGCGCCAGCAGCCAAGACGGCGTTGGCAGGGGGCGCGGAGAAAAACTGTTTTTT.

The rearrangement uses TRBV10-3 and TRBJ2-1; the match to TRBD2 covers 8 bases. The germline gives CDR1 ENHRY, CDR2 SYGVKD. CDR3 size: 14 residues. V lost 4 bases, J lost 5 bases, and 4 bases stayed unmatched. DNA of the CDR3: TGTGCCATCAGTGGCCTAGCGGGCGACAATGAGCAGTTCTTC. It specifies CAISGLAGDNEQFF.

The rearrangement joins TRBV5-1 to TRBJ1-5; unclear D gene. Trimming took off 1 base at V and 4 bases at J, with 9 bases between the two ends. CDR3 length: 14 residues. Looked up from germline, CDR1 is SGHRS and CDR2 is YFSETQ. CDR3 protein: CASSLYAGNQPQHF. The CDR3 DNA reads as TGCGCCAGCAGCTTGTACGCCGGGAATCAGCCCCAGCATTTT. The full variable domain, completed using reference TRBV5-1 and TRBJ1-5, is KAGVTQTPRYLIKTRGQQVTLSCSPISGHRSVSWYQQTPGQGLQFLFEYFSETQRNKGNFPGRFSGRQFSNSRSEMNVSTLELGDSALYLCASSLYAGNQPQHFGDGTRLSIL.